The TCR beta chain described here comes from a study of T cell responses to AZD1222 COVID-19 vaccine. General study findings and limits: Baseline seropositivity occurred in only six AZD1222 recipients. Two AZD1222 administrations were followed by greater Spike-specific TCR breadth and depth.

This clone appeared a single time. As yet, its antigen is unknown. Germline V gene lookup returns CDR1 MNHEY and CDR2 SMNVEV (reference sequence). This CDR3 has 11 residues. V was shortened by 8 bases and J by 6 bases, with 9 bases between the two germline ends. Repertoires were generated with immunoSEQ multiplex PCR, while TCRdb's copy carries only in-frame clones and drops some. Altogether 90,000 to 120,000 clones are present, around nine tenths being singletons, with the ten largest covering approximately 5.6%. This chain joins TRBV27 and TRBJ2-3; D call uncertain. This clonotype originated in an adult who received the AZD1222 COVID-19 vaccine. Here the sequenced sample was peripheral blood, taken 28 days after the second AZD1222 dose. The CDR3 loop is CASGATDTQYF. CDR3 sequence (DNA): TGTGCCAGCGGTGCAACCGATACGCAGTATTTT.